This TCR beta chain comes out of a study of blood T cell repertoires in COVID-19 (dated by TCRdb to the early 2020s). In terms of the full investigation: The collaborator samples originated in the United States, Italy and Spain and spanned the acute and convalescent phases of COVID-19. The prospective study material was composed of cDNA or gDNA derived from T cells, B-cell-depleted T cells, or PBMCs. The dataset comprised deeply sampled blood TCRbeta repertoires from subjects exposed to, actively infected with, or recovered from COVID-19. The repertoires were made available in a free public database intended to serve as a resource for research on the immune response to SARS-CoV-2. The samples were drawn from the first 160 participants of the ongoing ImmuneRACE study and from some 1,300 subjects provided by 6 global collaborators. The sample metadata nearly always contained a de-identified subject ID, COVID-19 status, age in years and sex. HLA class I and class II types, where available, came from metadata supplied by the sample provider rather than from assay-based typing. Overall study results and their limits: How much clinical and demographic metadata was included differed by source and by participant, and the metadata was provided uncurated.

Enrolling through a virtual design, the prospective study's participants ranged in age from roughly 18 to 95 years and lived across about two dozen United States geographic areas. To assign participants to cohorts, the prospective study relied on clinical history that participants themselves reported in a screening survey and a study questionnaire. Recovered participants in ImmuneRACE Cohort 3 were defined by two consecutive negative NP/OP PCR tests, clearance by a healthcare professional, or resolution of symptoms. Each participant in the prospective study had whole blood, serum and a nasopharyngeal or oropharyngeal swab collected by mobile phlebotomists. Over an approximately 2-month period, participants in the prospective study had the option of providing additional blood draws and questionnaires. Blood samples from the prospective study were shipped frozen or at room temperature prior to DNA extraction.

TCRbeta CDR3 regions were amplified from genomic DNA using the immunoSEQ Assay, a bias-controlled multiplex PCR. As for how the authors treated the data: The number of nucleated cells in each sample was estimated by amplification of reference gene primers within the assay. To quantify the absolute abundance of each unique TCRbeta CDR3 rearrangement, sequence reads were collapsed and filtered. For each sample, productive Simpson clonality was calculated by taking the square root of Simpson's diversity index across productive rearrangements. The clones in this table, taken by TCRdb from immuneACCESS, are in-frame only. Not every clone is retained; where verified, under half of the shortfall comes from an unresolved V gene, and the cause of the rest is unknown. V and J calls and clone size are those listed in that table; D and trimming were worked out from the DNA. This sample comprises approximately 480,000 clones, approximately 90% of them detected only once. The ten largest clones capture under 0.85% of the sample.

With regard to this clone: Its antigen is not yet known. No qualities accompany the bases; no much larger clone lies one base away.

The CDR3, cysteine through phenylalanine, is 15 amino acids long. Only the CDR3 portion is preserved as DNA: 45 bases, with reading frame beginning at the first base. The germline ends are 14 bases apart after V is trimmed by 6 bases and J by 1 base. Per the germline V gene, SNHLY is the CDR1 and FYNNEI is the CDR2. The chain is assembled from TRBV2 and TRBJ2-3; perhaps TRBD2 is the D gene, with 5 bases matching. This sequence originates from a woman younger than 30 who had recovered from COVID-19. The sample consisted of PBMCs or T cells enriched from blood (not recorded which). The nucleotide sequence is TGTGCCAGCAGCCGCTTGTCGGAGGGCACAGATACGCAGTATTTT. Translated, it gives CASSRLSEGTDTQYF.